The TCR beta chain under discussion was sequenced for a study of tumor-infiltrating lymphocytes in oesophageal squamous cell carcinoma. TCRdb analysed the PCR reads with MiXCR anew, one entry per CDR3 protein. The sample holds nearly 20,000 distinct CDR3 sequences, around two fifths seen once. The CDR3 is 14 amino acids in total, end residues counted. Per the germline V gene, CDR1 is SGHNT and CDR2 is YENEEA. This clonotype appeared a few times. No DNA is shown, since the ends of the CDR3 on it are uncertain; the CDR3 is the one TCRdb lists. This TCR was recovered from a male donor with esophageal squamous cell carcinoma. Material for sequencing was esophageal tumor tissue. The chain couples TRBV11-3 to TRBJ2-4; the D call TRBD1 from the table was never checked on the DNA. The CDR3 loop is CASSIDRAGLHLRF.